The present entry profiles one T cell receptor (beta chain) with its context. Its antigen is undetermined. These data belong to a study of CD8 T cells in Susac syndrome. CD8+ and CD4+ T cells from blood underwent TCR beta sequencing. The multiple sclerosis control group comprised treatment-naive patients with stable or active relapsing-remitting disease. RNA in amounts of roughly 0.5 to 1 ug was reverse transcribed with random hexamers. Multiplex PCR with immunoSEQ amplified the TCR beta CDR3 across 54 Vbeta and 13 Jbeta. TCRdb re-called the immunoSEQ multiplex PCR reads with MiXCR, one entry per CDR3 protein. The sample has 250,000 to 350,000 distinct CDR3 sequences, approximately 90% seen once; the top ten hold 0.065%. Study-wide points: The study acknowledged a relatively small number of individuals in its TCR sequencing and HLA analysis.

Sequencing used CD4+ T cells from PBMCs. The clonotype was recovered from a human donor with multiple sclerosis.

The CDR3 nucleotides read TGTGCCAGCAGCCGCGTTCCGGGGAACACTGAAGCTTTCTTT. It encodes CASSRVPGNTEAFF. J is TRBJ1-1 and V is TRBV3-1; D uncertain. Trimming shortened V by 4 bases and J by 1 base, and 10 bases separated the two germline ends. This CDR3 is built from 14 residues. Germline V gives CDR1 LGHDT, CDR2 YNNKEL (reference sequence).